The clone carrying this T cell receptor beta chain was observed at least ten times. What it recognizes is unknown. Read data end 3 residues before the CDR3 end; the end is taken from the germline J gene. This CDR3 is 15 amino acids long. Germline V gene lookup returns CDR1 DFQATT and CDR2 SNEGSKA (reference sequence). Trimming took 3 bases from V and 2 from J; bases not matched to a gene: 2. Control and CVID samples contributed equal amounts of genomic DNA. Sequenced by immunoSEQ multiplex PCR; TCRdb stores in-frame clones only, minus some. The sample is made up of tens of thousands of clones, none counted only once. This entry is derived from a study of T cell clonality in common variable immunodeficiency. Study-level points and caveats: Compared with healthy controls, CVID subjects showed increased TCRbeta clonality, mostly in about a third. CVID subjects shared fewer TCRbeta clones than healthy controls did. Reportedly, TCR beta sequences from common variable immunodeficiency showed fewer deletions and N-nucleotide insertions.

This sequence joins TRBV20-1 and TRBJ2-5; TRBD2 matches 14 bases. The TCR sequence derives from a person aged 18 to 75 in good health. Sequencing was performed on peripheral blood mononuclear cells. The CDR3 DNA, read in part, is TGCAGTGCTAGGGGACTAGCGGGGGTTCAAGAGACC. Encoded protein: CSARGLAGVQET. The entire CDR3 is CSARGLAGVQETQYF.